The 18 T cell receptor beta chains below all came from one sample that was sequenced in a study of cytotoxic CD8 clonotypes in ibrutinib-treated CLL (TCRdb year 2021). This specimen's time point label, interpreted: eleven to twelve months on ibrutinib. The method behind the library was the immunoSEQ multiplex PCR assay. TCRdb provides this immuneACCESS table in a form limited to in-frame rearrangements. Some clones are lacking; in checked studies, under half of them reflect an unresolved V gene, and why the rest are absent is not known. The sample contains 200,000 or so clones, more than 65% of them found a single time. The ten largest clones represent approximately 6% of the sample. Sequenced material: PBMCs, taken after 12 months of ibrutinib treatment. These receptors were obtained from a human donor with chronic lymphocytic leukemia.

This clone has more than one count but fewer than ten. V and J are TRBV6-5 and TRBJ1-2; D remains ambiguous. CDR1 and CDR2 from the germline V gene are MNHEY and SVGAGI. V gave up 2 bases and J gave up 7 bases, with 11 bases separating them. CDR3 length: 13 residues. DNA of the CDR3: TGTGCCAGCAGTTACAGGCGGGGAGCTGGCTACACCTTC. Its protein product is CASSYRRGAGYTF.

CDR3 amino acids: CAAWTAVNTEAFF. The CDR3 nucleotides read TGTGCCGCCTGGACAGCAGTGAACACTGAAGCTTTCTTT. This chain connects TRBV6-5 to TRBJ1-1; tentative D call: TRBD1 (6 bases). CDR1 is MNHEY, CDR2 SVGAGI, per germline. The CDR3 totals 13 residues. V shed 11 bases and J shed 0 bases, with 13 bases lying between them.

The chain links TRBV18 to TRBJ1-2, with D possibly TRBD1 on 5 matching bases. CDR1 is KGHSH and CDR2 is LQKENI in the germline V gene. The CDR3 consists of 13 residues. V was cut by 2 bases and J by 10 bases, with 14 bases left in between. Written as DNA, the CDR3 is TGTGCCAGCTCACCAGGGAATGGGGCTGCCTACACCTTC. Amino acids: CASSPGNGAAYTF.

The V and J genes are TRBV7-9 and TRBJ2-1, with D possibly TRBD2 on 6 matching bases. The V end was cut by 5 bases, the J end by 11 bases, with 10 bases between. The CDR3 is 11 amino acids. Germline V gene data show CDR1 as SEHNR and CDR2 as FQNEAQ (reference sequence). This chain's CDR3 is CASSPTSQQFF. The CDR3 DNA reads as TGTGCCAGCAGCCCAACTAGCCAGCAGTTCTTC.

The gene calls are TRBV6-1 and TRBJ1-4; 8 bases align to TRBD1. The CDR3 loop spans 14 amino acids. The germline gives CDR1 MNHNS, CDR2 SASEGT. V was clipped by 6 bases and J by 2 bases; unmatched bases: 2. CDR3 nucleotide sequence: TGTGCCAGCAGAAGGACAGGGACTAATGAAAAACTGTTTTTT. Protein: CASRRTGTNEKLFF.

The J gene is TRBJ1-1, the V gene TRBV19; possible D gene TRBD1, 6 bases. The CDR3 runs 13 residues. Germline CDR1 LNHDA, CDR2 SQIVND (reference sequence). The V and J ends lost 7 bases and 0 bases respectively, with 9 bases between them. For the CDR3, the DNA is TGTGCCAGTAACAGGGAGTTGAACACTGAAGCTTTCTTT. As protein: CASNRELNTEAFF.

The CDR3 bases are TGTGCCTGGAGGGGGACCGGGACAAATACTAACTATGGCTACACCTTC. Its translation: CAWRGTGTNTNYGYTF. This chain links TRBV30 with TRBJ1-2; a weak D match, TRBD1 (6 bases). This CDR3 is 16 amino acids long. V was cut by 3 bases and J by 0 bases, with 17 bases left in between. Germline CDR1 and CDR2: GTSNPN and SVGIG (reference sequence).

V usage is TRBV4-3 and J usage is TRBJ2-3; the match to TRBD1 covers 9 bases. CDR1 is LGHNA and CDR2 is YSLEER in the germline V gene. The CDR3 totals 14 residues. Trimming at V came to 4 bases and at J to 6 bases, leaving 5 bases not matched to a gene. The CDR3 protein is CASSPGTGSDTQYF. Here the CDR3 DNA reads TGCGCCAGCAGCCCTGGGACAGGGTCGGATACGCAGTATTTT.

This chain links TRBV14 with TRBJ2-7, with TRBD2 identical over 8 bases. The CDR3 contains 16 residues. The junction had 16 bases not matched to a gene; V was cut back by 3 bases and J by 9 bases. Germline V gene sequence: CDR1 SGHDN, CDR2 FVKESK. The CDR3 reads CASSQHQVAGSPGQYF. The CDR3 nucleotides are TGTGCCAGCAGCCAGCACCAAGTAGCGGGAAGTCCCGGGCAGTACTTC.

CDR3 coding DNA: TGCGCCAGCAGCCAAGACACGGGGCCTGGGCGCACCTTC. Translating it yields CASSQDTGPGRTF. This sequence joins TRBV4-1 and TRBJ1-2; D may be TRBD1 (5 bases). Trimming cost V 0 bases and J 13 bases, with 15 bases left between them. CDR3 size: 13 residues. Germline values: CDR1 MGHRA, CDR2 YSYEKL.

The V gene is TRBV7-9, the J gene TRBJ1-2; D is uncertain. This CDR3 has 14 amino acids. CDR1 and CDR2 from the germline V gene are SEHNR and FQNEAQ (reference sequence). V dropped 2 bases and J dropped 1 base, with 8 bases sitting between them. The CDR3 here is CASSLLAVNYGYTF. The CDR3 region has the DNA TGTGCCAGCAGCTTATTGGCTGTTAACTATGGCTACACCTTC.

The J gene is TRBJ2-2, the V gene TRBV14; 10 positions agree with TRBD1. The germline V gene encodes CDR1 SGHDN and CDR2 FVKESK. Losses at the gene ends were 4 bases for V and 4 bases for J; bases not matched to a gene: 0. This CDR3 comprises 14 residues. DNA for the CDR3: TGTGCCAGCAGCCGACAGGGGGCCACCGGGGAGCTGTTTTTT. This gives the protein CASSRQGATGELFF.

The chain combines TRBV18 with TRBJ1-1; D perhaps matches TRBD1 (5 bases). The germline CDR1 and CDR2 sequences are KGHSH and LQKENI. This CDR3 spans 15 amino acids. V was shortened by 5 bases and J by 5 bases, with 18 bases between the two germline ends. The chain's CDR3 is CASSITGGRNTEAFF. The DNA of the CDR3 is TGTGCCAGCTCAATAACGGGGGGGAGGAATACTGAAGCTTTCTTT.

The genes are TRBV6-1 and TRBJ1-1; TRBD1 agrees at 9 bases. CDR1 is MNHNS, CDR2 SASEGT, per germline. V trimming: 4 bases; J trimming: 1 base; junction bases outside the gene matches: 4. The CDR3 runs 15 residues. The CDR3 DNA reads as TGTGCCAGCAGTGTACGACAGGGGGGGAACACTGAAGCTTTCTTT. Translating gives CASSVRQGGNTEAFF.

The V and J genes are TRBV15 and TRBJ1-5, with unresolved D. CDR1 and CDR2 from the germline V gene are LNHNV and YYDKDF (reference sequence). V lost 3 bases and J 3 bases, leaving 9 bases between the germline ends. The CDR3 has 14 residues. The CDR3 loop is CATSRRVTNQPQHF. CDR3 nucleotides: TGTGCCACCAGCAGGAGGGTTACCAATCAGCCCCAGCATTTT.

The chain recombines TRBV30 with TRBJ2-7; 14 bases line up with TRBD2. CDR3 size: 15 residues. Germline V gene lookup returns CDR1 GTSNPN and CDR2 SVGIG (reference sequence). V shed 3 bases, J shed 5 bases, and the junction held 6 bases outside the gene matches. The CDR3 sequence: CAWSRRGLAGDEQYF. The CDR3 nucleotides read TGTGCCTGGAGCCGCCGGGGACTAGCGGGAGACGAGCAGTACTTC.

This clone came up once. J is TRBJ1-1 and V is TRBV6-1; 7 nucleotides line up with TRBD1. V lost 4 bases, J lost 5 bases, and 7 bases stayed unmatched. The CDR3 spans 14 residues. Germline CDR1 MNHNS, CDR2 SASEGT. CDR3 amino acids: CASSGDRVRTEAFF. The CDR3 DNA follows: TGTGCCAGCAGTGGTGACAGGGTGAGGACTGAAGCTTTCTTT.

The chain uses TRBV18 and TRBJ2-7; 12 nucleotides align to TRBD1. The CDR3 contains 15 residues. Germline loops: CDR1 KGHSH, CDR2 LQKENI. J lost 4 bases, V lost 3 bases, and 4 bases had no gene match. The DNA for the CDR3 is TGTGCCAGCTCACCCGGGACAGGGGGCAGGTACGAGCAGTACTTC. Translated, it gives CASSPGTGGRYEQYF.